The text below deals with one TCR beta chain. A second PCR, run for roughly 7 to 12 cycles, used a sample-barcoded 5' primer plus a J-beta primer mix. TCRdb passed the 5' RACE reads through MiXCR, listing each CDR3 protein once. The table includes around 1,000,000 distinct CDR3 sequences, 20% to 25% detected once. These data come from a study of blood T cells in healthy people across ages. The individuals who served as donors were healthy Caucasians living in Russia, aged about 6 to 95. Isolation per sample recovered at least 7 million PBMCs. From germline, CDR1 is SQVTM and CDR2 ANQGSEA. This CDR3 has 14 amino acids. With 1 base removed from V and 3 bases from J, the gap between germline ends came to 12 bases. These data also featured in a second study, about T cells of mothers and their children. As that report states: A handful of children and their three healthy Caucasian mothers were the donors.

The rearrangement joins TRBV29-1 to TRBJ1-1; D is unresolved. Sequencing input: blood. The sequence was obtained from a girl under 10 years old in good health. The CDR3 DNA is TGCAGCGTTGAAGGAAGGGAGTCACACACTGAAGCTTTCTTT. Protein: CSVEGRESHTEAFF.